This T cell receptor beta chain was obtained from a study of control samples from healthy donors and cancer patients. Sequenced by immunoSEQ multiplex PCR; TCRdb stores in-frame clones only, minus some. This table holds about 210,000 clones. Trimming at V came to 6 bases and at J to 4 bases, leaving 5 bases not matched to a gene. This CDR3 is 13 amino acids long. The chain couples TRBV12-3 or TRBV12-4 to TRBJ1-2; TRBD1 agrees at 7 bases. The clonotype was recovered from a woman aged 25-40 years in good health. Sequenced material: blood. The CDR3 loop reads CASSRRDSYGYTF. The CDR3 DNA sequence: TGTGCCAGCAGCCGCCGGGACAGCTATGGCTACACCTTC.